A selection of T cell receptor beta chains follows, all from one sample in a study of PD-1 blockade in mismatch repair-deficient tumors. Method: immunoSEQ multiplex PCR; TCRdb's copy keeps in-frame clones and lacks some. The sample holds some 84,000 clones, 81% seen once. Sequencing was performed on peripheral blood, taken 12 weeks after starting pembrolizumab. These receptors were collected from an adult with mismatch repair-deficient cancer. The CDR3 runs from the conserved cysteine through the conserved F or W. Each record gives: D gene, V gene, J gene, clone size, CDR3 DNA, CDR3 protein. The D gene is left open where the match is weak. Where a row states a size, it is once, few, many or the class of an expanded clone; other rows omit it.

TRBD2	TRBV5-6	TRBJ2-2	-	TGTGCCAGCAGCGCGGGGGTACTGAACACCGGGGAGCTGTTTTTT	CASSAGVLNTGELFF
-	TRBV6-6	TRBJ1-5	-	TGTGCCAGCAGTAGAGGGGTCAGCAATCAGCCCCAGCATTTT	CASSRGVSNQPQHF
-	TRBV28	TRBJ2-3	-	TGTGCCAGCAGTTCGGCCGGAGATACGCAGTATTTT	CASSSAGDTQYF
-	TRBV9	TRBJ1-3	-	TGTGCCAGCAGCGTAAAAAGTGGGCTCTCTGGAAACACCATATATTTT	CASSVKSGLSGNTIYF
-	TRBV6-6	TRBJ2-1	-	TGTGCCAGCAGTCCCGACATCGGTGAGCAGTTCTTC	CASSPDIGEQFF
-	TRBV11-2	TRBJ2-4	-	TGTGCCAGCAGGGGGGGGCTAGCCAAAAACATTCAGTACTTC	CASRGGLAKNIQYF
-	TRBV7-6	TRBJ2-1	-	TGTGCCAGCAGCTCGGAAGGGCTTGGTAATGAGCAGTTCTTC	CASSSEGLGNEQFF
TRBD2	TRBV14	TRBJ2-1	-	TGTGCCAGCAGCCATAGGCCCCGCGGGAGGTCCTACAATGAGCAGTTCTTC	CASSHRPRGRSYNEQFF
TRBD1	TRBV4-3	TRBJ1-4	-	TGCGCCAGCAGCCAAGGACCGGGACAGGGAGATGAAAAACTGTTTTTT	CASSQGPGQGDEKLFF
-	TRBV30	TRBJ2-5	-	TGTGCCTGGAGTGTTCAGGGTAGGGGAGAGACCCAGTACTTC	CAWSVQGRGETQYF
-	TRBV6-1	TRBJ1-2	few	TGTGCCAGCAGTGGTATCGGCTACACCTTC	CASSGIGYTF
-	TRBV7-9	TRBJ1-2	-	TGTGCCAGCAGCCTAGGGACACCCTGGGGCTATGGCTACACCTTC	CASSLGTPWGYGYTF
-	TRBV29-1	TRBJ2-4	-	TGCAGCGTTGAAGATCGCGGGCTTGGCAAAAACATTCAGTACTTC	CSVEDRGLGKNIQYF
-	TRBV5-1	TRBJ1-1	-	TGCGCCAGCAGCTTGGATGGGGGGCCGGGTACTGAAGCTTTCTTT	CASSLDGGPGTEAFF
-	TRBV7-9	TRBJ1-4	-	TGTGCCAGCAGCTTAGGCATCGTCCACAGGGAGGGTGAAAAACTGTTTTTT	CASSLGIVHREGEKLFF
-	TRBV5-1	TRBJ2-5	-	TGCGCCAGCAGCTTGCTGGGTTCCCAGTACTTC	CASSLLGSQYF
-	TRBV25-1	TRBJ2-5	-	TGTGCCAGCACCTATTACGGGACGGAGACCCAGTACTTC	CASTYYGTETQYF
-	TRBV4-1	TRBJ1-1	-	TGCGCCAGCAGCCAGGAAGACAGGCAGAACACTGAAGCTTTCTTT	CASSQEDRQNTEAFF
TRBD1	TRBV5-1	TRBJ1-1	-	TGCGCCAGCAGCCCACGACAGGGGGCTGAAGCTTTCTTT	CASSPRQGAEAFF
-	TRBV6-5	TRBJ2-3	-	TGTGCCTGTTCTGGGGTCCTAGGCACAGATACGCAGTATTTT	CACSGVLGTDTQYF
-	TRBV5-1	TRBJ1-1	-	TGCGCCAGCAGCGTGACAATGAACACTGAAGCTTTCTTT	CASSVTMNTEAFF
-	TRBV5-1	TRBJ2-2	-	TGCGCCAGCAGCTTGAGGTCCCGACCGGAGGAGCTGTTTTTT	CASSLRSRPEELFF
-	TRBV7-9	TRBJ2-3	once	TGTGCCAGCAGCCTTGAGGTGGATACGCAGTATTTT	CASSLEVDTQYF
-	TRBV19	TRBJ2-3	few	TGTGCCAGTAGTCGAATAGGAGATACGCAGTATTTT	CASSRIGDTQYF
-	TRBV6-6	TRBJ1-1	-	TGTGCCAGCAGACGGGGCACTGAAGCTTTCTTT	CASRRGTEAFF
-	TRBV5-1	TRBJ2-1	-	TGCGCCAGCAGCTTGGGGGACATCTACAATGAGCAGTTCTTC	CASSLGDIYNEQFF
TRBD1	TRBV10-3	TRBJ1-1	once	TGTGCCATCAGCGGGACAGGGAGGTTAGCTGAAGCTTTCTTT	CAISGTGRLAEAFF
-	TRBV7-8	TRBJ1-4	-	TGTGCCAGCAGCCCCACCGGGGGGGCCGGTTATGAAAAACTGTTTTTT	CASSPTGGAGYEKLFF
-	TRBV7-2	TRBJ1-1	-	TGTGCCAGCAGCTTAGGAGGTGGGTCTGAAGCTTTCTTT	CASSLGGGSEAFF